This T cell receptor (beta chain) was recorded in a study of Graves' ophthalmopathy and Graves' hyperthyroidism. Study as a whole: The authors collected peripheral blood at initial diagnosis, before any treatment.

This clonotype was counted ten times or more. The antigen remains undetermined. RNA transcripts were the template, and TCR beta CDR3 regions were amplified from them. Second-round multiplex PCR came after a first-round RT-PCR that employed HTBI primers. TCRdb re-called the multiplex PCR reads with MiXCR, one entry per CDR3 protein. In the table there are roughly 160,000 distinct CDR3 sequences, about 40% of which are singletons. The authors used Ficoll-Paque density gradient centrifugation to separate PBMCs. The input was more than 7.5 ml of fresh peripheral blood. V was pared by 3 bases and J by 5 bases, with 7 bases between. This CDR3 region has 12 residues. Study conclusions and caveats: The majority of expanded thyroid clonotypes above 0.001 frequency also occurred in blood. Ophthalmopathy progression cases were predicted by the model with roughly 71% sensitivity and 72.22% specificity.

The origin of this receptor is a woman between 40 and 50 years old with Graves' ophthalmopathy. Source material: peripheral blood. The chain links TRBV12-3 or TRBV12-4 to TRBJ1-1; D gene unclear. The CDR3 coding sequence is TGTGCCAGCAGTTTTGTAGGGACTGAAGCTTTCTTT. Translating it yields CASSFVGTEAFF.